This T cell receptor (beta chain) is from a study of OX40 agonist ivuxolimab in advanced cancers. Whole-study findings and limits: Normalized T-cell clonal expansion was also low in some nonresponders. Still undetermined is the antigen specificity of the expanded peripheral T cells. At doses 0.1 to 3.0 mg/kg, CD4+ and CD8+ clones expanded.

Here immunoSEQ multiplex PCR was the method, and the copy in TCRdb shows in-frame clones only, minus some. The data contain roughly 35,000 clones, about 87% of them seen just once; the ten biggest clones take up about 4.3%. As regards this clone: Its specificity is not known.

This clonotype was obtained from an adult with an advanced solid tumor such as melanoma, head and neck, liver or kidney cancer. Sequenced here: CD4+ or CD8+ T cells sorted from blood, sampled in a trial of the OX40 agonist ivuxolimab.

The CDR3 bases are TGTGCCAGCAGTGAATGGACAGGGGGTAAAGAGACCCAGTACTTC. The encoded protein is CASSEWTGGKETQYF. This chain links TRBV6-1 with TRBJ2-5; 10 bases map to TRBD1. The germline V gene encodes CDR1 MNHNS and CDR2 SASEGT. The CDR3 covers 15 residues. Losses at the gene ends were 2 bases for V and 3 bases for J; bases not matched to a gene: 3.